One and the same sample provided the 12 T cell receptor beta chains below, sequenced in a study of monozygotic twins with cystic fibrosis. Libraries were prepared by immunoSEQ multiplex PCR; TCRdb keeps only in-frame clonotypes and omits some of them. This repertoire shows 15,000 to 20,000 clones, more than 80% found once; its top ten account for about 1.6%. The sequencing sample was made of blood. These receptors were taken from a girl aged 2-10 years with cystic fibrosis.

The V and J genes are TRBV5-1 and TRBJ2-3; D may be TRBD1 (5 bases). Trimming removed 2 bases from V and 2 bases from J, with 9 bases in between. This CDR3 spans 14 amino acids. Germline V lookup: CDR1 SGHRS, CDR2 YFSETQ. The CDR3 nucleotides read TGCGCCAGCAGCTTACAGGATCCCACAGATACGCAGTATTTT. It is translated as CASSLQDPTDTQYF. Using reference TRBV5-1 and TRBJ2-3 for the parts outside the CDR3, the full variable domain is KAGVTQTPRYLIKTRGQQVTLSCSPISGHRSVSWYQQTPGQGLQFLFEYFSETQRNKGNFPGRFSGRQFSNSRSEMNVSTLELGDSALYLCASSLQDPTDTQYFGPGTRLTVL.

The V call is TRBV4-1, the J call TRBJ1-1; TRBD1 might be the D (6 bases). Trimming shortened V by 4 bases and J by 6 bases, and 21 bases separated the two germline ends. The CDR3 covers 16 residues. CDR1 and CDR2 (germline): MGHRA, YSYEKL. The CDR3 sequence is CASSPRYEVGGSEAFF. The CDR3 coding sequence is TGCGCCAGCAGCCCAAGATATGAGGTAGGGGGTTCTGAAGCTTTCTTT.

This sequence joins TRBV30 and TRBJ2-1; D call uncertain. The CDR3 has 12 amino acids. Germline-derived CDR1 and CDR2 are GTSNPN and SVGIG (reference sequence). V lost 1 base, J lost 5 bases, and 6 bases lay in between. CDR3 sequence: CAWSANNNEQFF. As DNA, the CDR3 is TGTGCCTGGAGTGCCAACAACAATGAGCAGTTCTTC. Complete variable domain (other parts from reference TRBV30 and TRBJ2-1): SQTIHQWPATLVQPVGSPLSLECTVEGTSNPNLYWYRQAAGRGLQLLFYSVGIGQISSEVPQNLSASRPQDRQFILSSKKLLLSDSGFYLCAWSANNNEQFFGPGTRLTVL.

V usage is TRBV28 and J usage is TRBJ1-1; D gene ambiguous. The CDR3 totals 12 residues. V was shortened by 3 bases and J by 4 bases, with 6 bases between the two germline ends. Germline values: CDR1 MDHEN, CDR2 SYDVKM. The CDR3 DNA is TGTGCCAGCAGTTTCCCGGCCACTGAAGCTTTCTTT. This encodes CASSFPATEAFF.

The genes are TRBV19 and TRBJ1-6, with D unclear. The CDR3 consists of 15 residues. Germline V gene data show CDR1 as LNHDA and CDR2 as SQIVND (reference sequence). The V and J ends lost 3 bases and 5 bases respectively, with 11 bases between them. CDR3: CASSIGVWNNSPLHF. DNA for the CDR3: TGTGCCAGTAGTATCGGAGTGTGGAATAATTCACCCCTCCACTTT.

This chain connects TRBV7-9 to TRBJ1-2; TRBD1 is a possible D gene (6 bases). Germline V lookup: CDR1 SEHNR, CDR2 FQNEAQ (reference sequence). This CDR3 contains 17 residues. Trimming pared 0 bases from V and 4 bases from J, leaving 18 bases between. The CDR3 DNA reads TGTGCCAGCAGCTTAGCGGGGTCGGACAGTTACTCCTATGGCTACACCTTC. It translates to CASSLAGSDSYSYGYTF.

The chain couples TRBV5-1 to TRBJ2-7, with D possibly TRBD2 on 5 matching bases. The CDR3 contains 14 residues. Germline V lookup: CDR1 SGHRS, CDR2 YFSETQ. The germline V and J ends were trimmed by 1 base and 2 bases, with 10 bases remaining between them. CDR3 nucleotide sequence: TGCGCCAGCAGCTTGACCCGGGGAACCTACGAGCAGTACTTC. It is translated as CASSLTRGTYEQYF.

The chain is built from TRBV6-4 and TRBJ2-1; D remains ambiguous. The CDR3 totals 15 residues. The V and J ends lost 2 bases and 4 bases respectively, with 12 bases between them. Germline-derived CDR1 and CDR2 are MRHNA and SNTAGT. The CDR3 DNA reads TGTGCCAGCAGTGACGTGGCGGTGGGGTACAATGAGCAGTTCTTC. This sequence encodes CASSDVAVGYNEQFF.

The chain has TRBV7-9 and TRBJ2-1; D is ambiguous. The V end was cut by 5 bases, the J end by 6 bases, with 5 bases between. The CDR3 has 11 residues. Per germline, CDR1 SEHNR and CDR2 FQNEAQ (reference sequence). CDR3 protein: CASSLTNEQFF. CDR3 DNA sequence: TGTGCCAGCAGCCTTACCAATGAGCAGTTCTTC.

Here the CDR3 DNA reads TGTGCCATCAGTGAGTCCGGGGAGACCCAGTACTTC. It is translated as CAISESGETQYF. The chain carries TRBV10-3 and TRBJ2-5; no clear D gene. This CDR3 has 12 residues. From germline, CDR1 is ENHRY and CDR2 SYGVKD. V was pared by 0 bases and J by 5 bases, with 4 bases between.

This chain joins TRBV6-1 and TRBJ1-1; no firm D call. Germline-derived CDR1 and CDR2 are MNHNS and SASEGT. V was shortened by 2 bases and J by 2 bases, with 6 bases between the two germline ends. There are 13 residues in the CDR3. CDR3 protein: CASSERSNTEAFF. The CDR3 nucleotides read TGTGCCAGCAGTGAACGCAGTAACACTGAAGCTTTCTTT.

CDR3 loop: CASSNKKSNYGYTF. The CDR3 coding sequence is TGTGCCAGCAGCAATAAGAAGAGTAACTATGGCTACACCTTC. The chain is built from TRBV2 and TRBJ1-2; D is ambiguous. This CDR3 is 14 amino acids long. The germline CDR1 and CDR2 sequences are SNHLY and FYNNEI. V gave up 6 bases and J gave up 1 base, with 12 bases separating them.